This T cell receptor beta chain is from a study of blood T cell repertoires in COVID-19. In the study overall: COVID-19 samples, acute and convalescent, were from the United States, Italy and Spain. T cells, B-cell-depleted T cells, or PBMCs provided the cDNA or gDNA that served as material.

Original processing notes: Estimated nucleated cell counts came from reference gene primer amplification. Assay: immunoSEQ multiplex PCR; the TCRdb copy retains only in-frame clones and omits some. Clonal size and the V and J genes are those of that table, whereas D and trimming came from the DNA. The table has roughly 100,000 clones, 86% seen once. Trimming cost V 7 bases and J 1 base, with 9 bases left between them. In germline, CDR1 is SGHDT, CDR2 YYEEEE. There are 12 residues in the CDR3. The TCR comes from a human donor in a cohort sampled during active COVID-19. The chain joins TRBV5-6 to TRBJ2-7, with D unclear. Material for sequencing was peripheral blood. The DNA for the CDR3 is TGTGCCAGCTCCATTACTTCCTACGAGCAGTACTTC. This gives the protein CASSITSYEQYF.